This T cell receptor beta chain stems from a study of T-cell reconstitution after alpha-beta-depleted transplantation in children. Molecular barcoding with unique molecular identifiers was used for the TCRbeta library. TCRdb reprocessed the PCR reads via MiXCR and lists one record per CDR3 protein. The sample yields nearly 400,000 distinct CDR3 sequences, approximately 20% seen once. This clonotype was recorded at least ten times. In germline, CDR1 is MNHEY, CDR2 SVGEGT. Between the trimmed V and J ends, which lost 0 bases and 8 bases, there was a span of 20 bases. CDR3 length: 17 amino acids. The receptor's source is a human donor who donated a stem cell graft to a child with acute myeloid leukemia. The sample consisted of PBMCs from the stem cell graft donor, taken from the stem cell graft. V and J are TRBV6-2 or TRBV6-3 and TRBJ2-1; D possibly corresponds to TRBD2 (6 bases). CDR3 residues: CASSYSTGLTRFDEQFF. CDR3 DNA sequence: TGTGCCAGCAGTTACTCGACGGGACTGACTAGGTTTGATGAGCAGTTCTTC.